The rows below give T cell receptor beta chains drawn from one sample of a study of shared clonotypes between healthy human individuals. The data were produced by immunoSEQ multiplex PCR, yet TCRdb's version contains in-frame clones alone and is incomplete. The sample yields millions of clones, roughly 94% seen once. Sequenced: naive CD8+ T cells sorted from blood. The receptors originated from a man between 18 and 29 years old in good health. CDR3s leave out the opening cysteine and the closing phenylalanine or tryptophan.

>TRBV7-2|TRBJ2-3|13
ASSLVPAGEDTQY
>TRBV4-1|TRBJ2-7|13
ASSQGPRDHYEQY
>TRBV27|TRBJ2-1|13
ASSHRTAIMDEQF
>TRBV7-9|TRBJ1-1|11
ASSLPGNTEAF
>TRBV6-5|TRBJ2-7|13
ASSYSGGTSYEQY
>TRBV4-1|TRBJ1-2|16
ASSQEGGARTAFYGYT
>TRBV7-9|TRBJ2-5|13
ASSFTTRMGETQY
>TRBV11-2|TRBJ2-7|17
ASSSGPAGTSGGIYEQY
>TRBV28|TRBJ1-1|13
ASSLVGILNTEAF
>TRBV4-1|TRBJ1-6|14
ASSQGTGSYNSPLH
>TRBV13|TRBJ2-7|16
ASSSEGTGLAGAYEQY
>TRBV6-6|TRBJ2-7|14
ASSYEVPGVFYEQY
>TRBV4-1|TRBJ1-1|13
ASSQGQALNTEAF